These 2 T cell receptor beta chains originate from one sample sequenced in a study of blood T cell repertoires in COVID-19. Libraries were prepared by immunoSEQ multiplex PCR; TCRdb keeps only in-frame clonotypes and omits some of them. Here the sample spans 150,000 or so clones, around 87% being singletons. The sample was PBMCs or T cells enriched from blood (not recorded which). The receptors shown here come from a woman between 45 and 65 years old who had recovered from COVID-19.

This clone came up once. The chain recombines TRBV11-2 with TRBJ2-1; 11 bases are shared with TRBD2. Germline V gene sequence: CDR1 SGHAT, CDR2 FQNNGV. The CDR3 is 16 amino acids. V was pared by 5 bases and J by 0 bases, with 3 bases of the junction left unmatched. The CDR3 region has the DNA TGTGCCAGCAGCCGGGGACTAGCGGCCTCCTACAATGAGCAGTTCTTC. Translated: CASSRGLAASYNEQFF.

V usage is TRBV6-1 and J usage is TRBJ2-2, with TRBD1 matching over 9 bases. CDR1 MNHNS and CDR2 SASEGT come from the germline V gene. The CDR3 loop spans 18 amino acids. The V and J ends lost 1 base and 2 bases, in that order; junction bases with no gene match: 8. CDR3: CASSEEGWGQGNTGELFF. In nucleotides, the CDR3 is TGTGCCAGCAGTGAAGAGGGCTGGGGACAGGGAAACACCGGGGAGCTGTTTTTT.